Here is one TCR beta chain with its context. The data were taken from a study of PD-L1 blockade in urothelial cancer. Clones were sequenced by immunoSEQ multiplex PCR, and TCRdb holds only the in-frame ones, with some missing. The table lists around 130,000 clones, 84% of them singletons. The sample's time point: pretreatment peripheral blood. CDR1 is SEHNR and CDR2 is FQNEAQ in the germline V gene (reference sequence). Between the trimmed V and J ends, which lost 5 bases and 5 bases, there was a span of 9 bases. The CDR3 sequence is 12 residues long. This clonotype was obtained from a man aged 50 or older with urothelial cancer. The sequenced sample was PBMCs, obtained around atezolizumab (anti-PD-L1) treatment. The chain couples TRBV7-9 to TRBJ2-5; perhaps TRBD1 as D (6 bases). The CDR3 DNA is TGTGCCAGCAGCCCCCAGGGGGAGACCCAGTACTTC. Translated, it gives CASSPQGETQYF.